The clone carrying this T cell receptor (beta chain) appeared many times. What it binds is unknown. TCRdb ran MiXCR on the reads and lists one entry per CDR3 protein. Of 250,000 or so distinct CDR3 sequences listed, over 8% are singletons. Losses at the gene ends were 2 bases for V and 7 bases for J; bases not matched to a gene: 16. This CDR3 is 17 amino acids long. This entry comes from a study of T cell repertoires in cytomegalovirus infection. Across the whole study: Carrying CMV and the relevant HLA type showed in public TCR beta signatures. Regarding the study as a whole: The study found HLA-C-restricted CMV-specific TCR beta clonotypes dominating the ex vivo response.

V is TRBV12-3 or TRBV12-4 and J is TRBJ2-7; 8 nucleotides line up with TRBD1. The source is a human donor in good health (CMV status not recorded). Some clones in this sample may be carry-over from other donors' samples. Sequencing was carried out using PBMCs. The CDR3 DNA reads as TGTGCCAGCAGTTTAAGCTCGGTGACGACAGGGGTAGGAGAGCAGTACTTC. As protein: CASSLSSVTTGVGEQYF.